The 32 T cell receptor beta chains below were found in one sample sequenced in a study of control samples from healthy donors and cancer patients. The method was immunoSEQ multiplex PCR; TCRdb's version includes in-frame clones alone and lacks a portion of them. The table has 110,000 or so clones, 82% seen once; the top ten hold approximately 7%. The specimen sequenced was blood. These receptors all come from a man aged 18 to 30 in good health.

The V call is TRBV6-1, the J call TRBJ2-3; tentatively, D is TRBD1 (5 bases). Trimming cost V 1 base and J 1 base, with 12 bases left between them. The CDR3 contains 16 residues. CDR1 MNHNS and CDR2 SASEGT come from the germline V gene. CDR3 amino acids: CASSEGRVWGTDTQYF. For the CDR3, the DNA is TGTGCCAGCAGTGAAGGCAGGGTCTGGGGCACAGATACGCAGTATTTT.

In this sample, this clone turned up a few times. The chain links TRBV6-6 to TRBJ2-7; possibly TRBD2 for D (5 bases). The CDR3 is made up of 13 amino acids. V lost 1 base to trimming and J lost 6 bases, with 10 bases between them. The V gene's germline CDR1 is MNHNY and CDR2 SVGAGI (reference sequence). In DNA form, the CDR3 reads TGTGCCAGCAGTTACTACCGGGGTTCCGAGCAGTACTTC. Protein: CASSYYRGSEQYF.

The chain carries TRBV4-3 and TRBJ1-2; D unresolved. This CDR3 has 16 amino acids. The V end lost 1 base, the J end lost 3 bases, and 15 bases lay between the germline ends. Germline-derived CDR1 and CDR2 are LGHNA and YSLEER. Here the CDR3 reads CASSQAEETRHYGYTF. The CDR3, as DNA: TGCGCCAGCAGCCAAGCTGAAGAGACAAGACACTATGGCTACACCTTC.

CDR3 amino acids: CASSLLPGTSGGDRTGELFF. Written as DNA, the CDR3 is TGTGCCAGCAGCCTACTCCCCGGGACTAGCGGGGGGGATCGCACCGGGGAGCTGTTTTTT. V and J are TRBV28 and TRBJ2-2; the match to TRBD2 covers 16 bases. The J segment lost 4 bases and the V segment lost 6 bases, leaving 14 bases of the junction unmatched. CDR1 is MDHEN, CDR2 SYDVKM, per germline. The length of the CDR3 is 20 residues.

This clone has a handful of counts. The V and J genes are TRBV4-1 and TRBJ1-5; tentative D call: TRBD1 (6 bases). The germline V and J ends were trimmed by 2 bases and 5 bases, with 16 bases remaining between them. This CDR3 region has 16 residues. Germline V CDR1 and CDR2: MGHRA, YSYEKL. The CDR3 coding sequence is TGCGCCAGCAGCCAATCCCGGGGGGCGCAGGATCAGCCCCAGCATTTT. Amino acid sequence: CASSQSRGAQDQPQHF.

The V gene is TRBV9, the J gene TRBJ2-5; D uncertain. Germline CDR1 is SGDLS and CDR2 is YYNGEE. CDR3 length: 14 amino acids. Trimming took 2 bases from V and 0 from J, leaving 8 bases between them. Written as DNA, the CDR3 is TGTGCCAGCAGCGTCAGGCCTAACCAAGAGACCCAGTACTTC. Translating gives CASSVRPNQETQYF.

This chain connects TRBV7-9 to TRBJ1-2; D gene ambiguous. The CDR3 runs 15 residues. V was shortened by 4 bases and J by 7 bases, with 19 bases between the two germline ends. Germline CDR1 is SEHNR and CDR2 is FQNEAQ (reference sequence). The CDR3: CASSSILQFMGGYTF. CDR3 coding DNA: TGTGCCAGCAGCTCCATTCTTCAGTTCATGGGTGGCTACACCTTC.

V gene TRBV30 combines with J gene TRBJ1-5; D perhaps matches TRBD1 (6 bases). Germline values: CDR1 GTSNPN, CDR2 SVGIG (reference sequence). The CDR3 is made up of 15 amino acids. V was trimmed by 0 bases and J by 4 bases, leaving 13 bases between them. This CDR3 reads CAWSVQSGVNQPQHF. CDR3 DNA sequence: TGTGCCTGGAGTGTACAGTCAGGGGTGAATCAGCCCCAGCATTTT.

CDR3 loop: CASSSIRGTQPQHF. CDR3 bases: TGTGCCAGCAGTTCAATCAGGGGAACCCAGCCCCAGCATTTT. The chain is built from TRBV28 and TRBJ1-5, with D perhaps matching TRBD1 (6 bases). The V gene lost 4 bases and the J gene lost 7 bases, with 14 bases spanning the gap. The CDR3 totals 14 residues. Germline lookup yields CDR1 MDHEN and CDR2 SYDVKM. Supplemented by reference TRBV28 and TRBJ1-5, the full variable domain reads DVKVTQSSRYLVKRTGEKVFLECVQDMDHENMFWYRQDPGLGLRLIYFSYDVKMKEKGDIPEGYSVSREKKERFSLILESASTNQTSMYLCASSSIRGTQPQHFGDGTRLSIL.

The CDR3 nucleotides are TGTGCCAGCAGTTTATTAGGACAGTATAGCAATCAGCCCCAGCATTTT. Translation: CASSLLGQYSNQPQHF. The chain has TRBV27 and TRBJ1-5; tentatively, D is TRBD1 (6 bases). V lost 1 base and J 0 bases, leaving 10 bases between the germline ends. The CDR3 consists of 16 residues. Germline CDR1 and CDR2: MNHEY and SMNVEV (reference sequence).

The table lists this clone with a count of one. The chain employs TRBV7-8 and TRBJ1-2, with TRBD1 matching 8 bases. The V and J ends lost 0 bases and 6 bases, in that order; junction bases with no gene match: 3. The CDR3 runs to 14 residues. Per germline, CDR1 SGHVS and CDR2 FQNEAQ. The CDR3 region has the DNA TGTGCCAGCAGCTTAGCCAGGGGGCGGAATGGCTACACCTTC. Its protein is CASSLARGRNGYTF. The full variable domain, rest sourced from reference TRBV7-8 and TRBJ1-2, is GAGVSQSPRYKVAKRGQDVALRCDPISGHVSLFWYQQALGQGPEFLTYFQNEAQLDKSGLPSDRFFAERPEGSVSTLKIQRTQQEDSAVYLCASSLARGRNGYTFGSGTRLTVV.

The chain carries TRBV2 and TRBJ2-1; TRBD1 might be the D (6 bases). The CDR3 runs to 15 residues. Trimming removed 6 bases at V and 3 bases at J, with 15 bases between. Germline V CDR1 and CDR2: SNHLY, FYNNEI. The CDR3 nucleotides read TGTGCCAGCAGATCCACAGGGAATCACTACAATGAGCAGTTCTTC. Translation: CASRSTGNHYNEQFF.

V is TRBV5-1 and J is TRBJ1-2; perhaps TRBD1 as D (6 bases). With 3 bases removed from V and 5 bases from J, the gap between germline ends came to 14 bases. CDR3 length equals 14 residues. Germline assignment: CDR1 SGHRS and CDR2 YFSETQ. CDR3 protein: CASSSSGASYGYTF. The CDR3 nucleotides read TGCGCCAGCAGCTCCTCGGGGGCCTCGTATGGCTACACCTTC. Together with reference TRBV5-1 and TRBJ1-2, the CDR3 gives the full variable domain: KAGVTQTPRYLIKTRGQQVTLSCSPISGHRSVSWYQQTPGQGLQFLFEYFSETQRNKGNFPGRFSGRQFSNSRSEMNVSTLELGDSALYLCASSSSGASYGYTFGSGTRLTVV.

The chain uses TRBV19 and TRBJ2-5; 10 bases match TRBD2. CDR1 LNHDA and CDR2 SQIVND come from the germline V gene (reference sequence). With V trimmed by 5 bases and J by 4 bases, 10 bases remained unmatched. CDR3 length: 16 residues. The CDR3 DNA follows: TGTGCCAGTAGTTCAAAGCGGGGGGGCCTCACAGAGACCCAGTACTTC. Translating gives CASSSKRGGLTETQYF. The whole variable domain, filled in from reference TRBV19 and TRBJ2-5, reads DGGITQSPKYLFRKEGQNVTLSCEQNLNHDAMYWYRQDPGQGLRLIYYSQIVNDFQKGDIAEGYSVSREKKESFPLTVTSAQKNPTAFYLCASSSKRGGLTETQYFGPGTRLLVL.

In DNA, the CDR3 is TGTGCCAGGGGGTTATTGGGGGCGTTAGGGACCGGGGAGCTGTTTTTT. Translating gives CARGLLGALGTGELFF. V and J are TRBV21-1 and TRBJ2-2; the table's TRBD1 call for D was not verified on the DNA. TRBV21-1 is tagged as a pseudogene. The CDR3 loop spans 16 amino acids.

The rearrangement uses TRBV19 and TRBJ2-2, with a tentative D call TRBD2 (5 bases). Germline V gene lookup returns CDR1 LNHDA and CDR2 SQIVND (reference sequence). The CDR3 sequence is 16 residues long. The ends were cut back, 3 bases at V and 0 bases at J, with 11 bases in the middle. The CDR3 bases are TGTGCCAGTAGTATGGAAGCGGTCGCGAACACCGGGGAGCTGTTTTTT. It is translated as CASSMEAVANTGELFF.

The V call is TRBV13, the J call TRBJ1-1, with D possibly TRBD1 on 5 matching bases. This CDR3 is built from 15 residues. The V gene lost 3 bases and the J gene lost 0 bases, with 11 bases spanning the gap. Germline V gene sequence: CDR1 PRHDT, CDR2 FYEKMQ (reference sequence). The chain's CDR3 is CASSFYDSLNTEAFF. The CDR3 nucleotides read TGTGCCAGCAGCTTTTACGACAGCTTGAACACTGAAGCTTTCTTT.

This chain uses TRBV7-2 with TRBJ1-4, with D possibly matching TRBD1 (5 bases). The germline CDR1 and CDR2 sequences are SGHTA and FQGNSA. V was pared by 1 base and J by 3 bases, with 6 bases between. This CDR3 spans 14 amino acids. The DNA of the CDR3 is TGTGCCAGCAGCTTAGGAGGGGCTAATGAAAAACTGTTTTTT. Protein sequence: CASSLGGANEKLFF.

This sequence joins TRBV6-5 and TRBJ1-6; tentative D call: TRBD1 (5 bases). V was cut by 2 bases and J by 10 bases, with 9 bases left in between. Germline-derived CDR1 and CDR2 are MNHEY and SVGAGI. CDR3 length: 13 amino acids. CDR3 amino acids: CASSYDRDSPLHF. As DNA, the CDR3 is TGTGCCAGCAGTTACGATCGGGACTCACCCCTCCACTTT.

This chain connects TRBV7-2 to TRBJ2-3; no definite D call. This CDR3 has 13 residues. Trimming stripped 2 bases from V and 2 bases from J, with 5 bases between. Germline V CDR1 and CDR2: SGHTA, FQGNSA. CDR3 protein: CASSLQYTDTQYF. CDR3 nucleotides: TGTGCCAGCAGCTTACAGTACACAGATACGCAGTATTTT.

V usage is TRBV27 and J usage is TRBJ1-1; D not certain. The V and J ends lost 6 bases and 3 bases respectively, with 14 bases between them. There are 14 residues in the CDR3. From germline, CDR1 is MNHEY and CDR2 SMNVEV (reference sequence). CDR3 in DNA: TGTGCCAGCAGACCCGTTGGAATGTACACTGAAGCTTTCTTT. This gives the protein CASRPVGMYTEAFF.

The V call is TRBV21-1, the J call TRBJ1-3; the table's D call of TRBD1 was not tested on the DNA. TRBV21-1 is an annotated pseudogene. The CDR3 covers 15 residues. The CDR3 bases are TGTGCCAGCTGTATGGGTCAGGGATCTGGAAACACCATATATTTT. It yields the protein CASCMGQGSGNTIYF.

The gene calls are TRBV5-5 and TRBJ2-2; 7 bases are shared with TRBD1. The CDR3 length is 16 residues. Germline V CDR1 and CDR2: SGHKS, YYEKEE (reference sequence). The V gene end was trimmed by 4 bases and the J gene end by 1 base; junction bases not matched to a gene: 7. CDR3 DNA: TGTGCCAGCAGCCACCCAGGGACAGAGAACACCGGGGAGCTGTTTTTT. As protein: CASSHPGTENTGELFF.

This clone was counted a few times. The chain couples TRBV6-5 to TRBJ1-6; 11 nucleotides line up with TRBD1. This CDR3 region has 15 residues. CDR1 and CDR2 (germline): MNHEY, SVGAGI. Unmatched junction bases numbered 4, after V lost 6 bases and J lost 6 bases. DNA for the CDR3: TGTGCCAGCAGCCGGACAGGGGGCCCTAATTCACCCCTCCACTTT. Residues: CASSRTGGPNSPLHF.

This clone was seen just once. The chain combines TRBV5-1 with TRBJ1-5; 8 bases agree with TRBD1. This CDR3 comprises 15 residues. The V segment lost 3 bases and the J segment 1 base; nucleotides outside the gene matches: 3. Germline V gene data show CDR1 as SGHRS and CDR2 as YFSETQ. The CDR3 loop reads CASSWTGTSNQPQHF. The CDR3 DNA sequence: TGCGCCAGCAGCTGGACAGGGACGAGCAATCAGCCCCAGCATTTT.

The V call is TRBV9, the J call TRBJ2-5, with a weak D call TRBD1 (5 bases). The CDR3 contains 15 residues. V shed 1 base and J shed 5 bases, with 15 bases lying between them. The germline CDR1 and CDR2 sequences are SGDLS and YYNGEE. CDR3 loop: CASSVSGRSPETQYF. CDR3 bases: TGTGCCAGCAGCGTATCAGGGCGGTCCCCGGAGACCCAGTACTTC. Full variable domain (rest looked up from reference TRBV9 and TRBJ2-5): DSGVTQTPKHLITATGQRVTLRCSPRSGDLSVYWYQQSLDQGLQFLIQYYNGEERAKGNILERFSAQQFPDLHSELNLSSLELGDSALYFCASSVSGRSPETQYFGPGTRLLVL.

The V call is TRBV2, the J call TRBJ2-7; the D gene is possibly TRBD2 (6 bases). The germline CDR1 and CDR2 sequences are SNHLY and FYNNEI. This CDR3 region has 14 residues. The ends were cut back, 8 bases at V and 5 bases at J, with 19 bases in the middle. CDR3 residues: CASWRAGLFHEQYF. The CDR3 nucleotides are TGTGCCAGCTGGCGGGCGGGACTTTTCCACGAGCAGTACTTC.

The chain joins TRBV5-1 to TRBJ2-1, with 7 positions matching TRBD1. The V gene end was trimmed by 0 bases and the J gene end by 0 bases; junction bases not matched to a gene: 3. This CDR3 spans 16 amino acids. The germline V gene has CDR1 SGHRS and CDR2 YFSETQ. The CDR3 coding sequence is TGCGCCAGCAGCTTGGCAGGGGGAAGCTCCTACAATGAGCAGTTCTTC. It is translated as CASSLAGGSSYNEQFF. Based on the CDR3 plus reference TRBV5-1 and TRBJ2-1, the full variable domain is KAGVTQTPRYLIKTRGQQVTLSCSPISGHRSVSWYQQTPGQGLQFLFEYFSETQRNKGNFPGRFSGRQFSNSRSEMNVSTLELGDSALYLCASSLAGGSSYNEQFFGPGTRLTVL.

The chain combines TRBV24-1 with TRBJ2-1; TRBD1 agrees at 9 bases. Germline assignment: CDR1 KGHDR and CDR2 SFDVKD. After removal of 6 bases from V and 9 bases from J, the junction contained 11 bases not matched to a gene. The CDR3 runs 15 residues. CDR3 in DNA: TGTGCCACCAGTCTCTCTGGGACAGGGACTTTTGAGCAGTTCTTC. Its protein product is CATSLSGTGTFEQFF.

The V and J genes are TRBV6-1 and TRBJ1-2; perhaps TRBD1 as D (6 bases). The CDR3 sequence is 15 residues long. Trimming shortened V by 2 bases and J by 6 bases, and 16 bases separated the two germline ends. CDR1 MNHNS and CDR2 SASEGT come from the germline V gene. The CDR3 region has the DNA TGTGCCAGCAGTGAATTGACGTCCAGGGACAATGGCTACACCTTC. Protein product: CASSELTSRDNGYTF.

This clone has just one count. The chain joins TRBV9 to TRBJ1-2; possible D gene TRBD1, 6 bases. Per germline, CDR1 SGDLS and CDR2 YYNGEE. V shed 0 bases and J shed 7 bases, with 13 bases lying between them. This CDR3 is built from 14 residues. CDR3 amino acids: CASSVEGGAGGYTF. CDR3 DNA sequence: TGTGCCAGCAGCGTAGAAGGGGGGGCGGGTGGCTACACCTTC.

This clone has more than one count but fewer than ten. The chain carries TRBV6-5 and TRBJ1-1; tentatively, D is TRBD1 (6 bases). Germline V gene lookup returns CDR1 MNHEY and CDR2 SVGAGI. The CDR3 contains 15 residues. With 7 bases removed from V and 5 bases from J, the gap between germline ends came to 20 bases. The CDR3 region has the DNA TGTGCCAGCAAGGGGGGTTTGGGTGCAGGGACTGAAGCTTTCTTT. Protein product: CASKGGLGAGTEAFF.